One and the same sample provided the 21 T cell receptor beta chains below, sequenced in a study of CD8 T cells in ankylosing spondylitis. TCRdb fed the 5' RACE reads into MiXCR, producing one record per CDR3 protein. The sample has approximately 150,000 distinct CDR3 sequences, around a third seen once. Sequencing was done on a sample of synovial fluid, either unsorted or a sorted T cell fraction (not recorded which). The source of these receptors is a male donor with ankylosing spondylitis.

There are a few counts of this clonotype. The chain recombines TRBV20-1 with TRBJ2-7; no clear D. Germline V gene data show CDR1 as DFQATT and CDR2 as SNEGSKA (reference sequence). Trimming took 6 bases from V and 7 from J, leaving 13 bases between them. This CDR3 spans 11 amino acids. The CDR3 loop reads CSASLGWEQYF. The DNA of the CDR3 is TGCAGTGCCTCCCTGGGCTGGGAGCAGTACTTC.

The CDR3 DNA reads TGCGCCAGCAGCTTCCGGGGACAGGGCGCGAACACTGAAGCTTTCTTT. Amino acid sequence: CASSFRGQGANTEAFF. This rearrangement joins TRBV5-1 to TRBJ1-1, with TRBD1 matching over 9 bases. Germline V CDR1 and CDR2: SGHRS, YFSETQ. With 2 bases clipped from V and 1 base from J, the junction kept 6 bases outside the gene matches. There are 16 residues in the CDR3.

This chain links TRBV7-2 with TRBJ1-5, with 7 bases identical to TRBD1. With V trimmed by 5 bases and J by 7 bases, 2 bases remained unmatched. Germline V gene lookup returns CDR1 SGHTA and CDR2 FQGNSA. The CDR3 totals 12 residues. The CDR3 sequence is CASSLQGQPQHF. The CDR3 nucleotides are TGTGCCAGCAGCCTACAGGGGCAGCCCCAGCATTTT. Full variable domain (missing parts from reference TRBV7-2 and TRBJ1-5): GAGVSQSPSNKVTEKGKDVELRCDPISGHTALYWYRQSLGQGLEFLIYFQGNSAPDKSGLPSDRFSAERTGGSVSTLTIQRTQQEDSAVYLCASSLQGQPQHFGDGTRLSIL.

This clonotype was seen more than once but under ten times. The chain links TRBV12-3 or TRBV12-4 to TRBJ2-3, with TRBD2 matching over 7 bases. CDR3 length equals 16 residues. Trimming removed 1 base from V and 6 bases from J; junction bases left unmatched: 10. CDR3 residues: CASSLGLATGPDTQYF. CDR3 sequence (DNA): TGTGCCAGCAGTTTAGGACTAGCTACGGGTCCGGATACGCAGTATTTT.

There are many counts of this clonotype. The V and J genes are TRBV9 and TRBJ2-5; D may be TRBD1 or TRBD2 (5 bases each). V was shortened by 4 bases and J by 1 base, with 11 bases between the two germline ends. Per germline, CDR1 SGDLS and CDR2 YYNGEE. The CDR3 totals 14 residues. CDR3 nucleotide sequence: TGTGCCAGCAGCCTCGGGGACGGCCAAGAGACCCAGTACTTC. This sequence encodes CASSLGDGQETQYF.

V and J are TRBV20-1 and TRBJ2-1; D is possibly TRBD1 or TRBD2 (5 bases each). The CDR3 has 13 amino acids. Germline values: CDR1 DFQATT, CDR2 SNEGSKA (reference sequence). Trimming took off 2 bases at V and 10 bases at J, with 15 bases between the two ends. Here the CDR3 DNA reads TGCAGTGCTAGAAGTGACAGCGGTACAGAGCAGTTCTTC. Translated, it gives CSARSDSGTEQFF.

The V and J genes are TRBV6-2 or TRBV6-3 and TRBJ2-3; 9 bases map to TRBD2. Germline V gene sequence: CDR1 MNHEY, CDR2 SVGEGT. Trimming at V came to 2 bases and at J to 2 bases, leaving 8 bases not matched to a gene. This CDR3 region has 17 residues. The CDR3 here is CASSYTATSGSTDTQYF. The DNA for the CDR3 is TGTGCCAGCAGTTACACTGCGACTAGCGGCTCCACAGATACGCAGTATTTT.

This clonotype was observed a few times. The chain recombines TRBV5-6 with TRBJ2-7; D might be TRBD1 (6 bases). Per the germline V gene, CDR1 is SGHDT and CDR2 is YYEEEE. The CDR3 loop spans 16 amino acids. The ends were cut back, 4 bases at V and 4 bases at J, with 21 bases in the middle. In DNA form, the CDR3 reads TGTGCCAGCAGCCTAGAACAGGGTCGTATTCCGTACGAGCAGTACTTC. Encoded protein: CASSLEQGRIPYEQYF.

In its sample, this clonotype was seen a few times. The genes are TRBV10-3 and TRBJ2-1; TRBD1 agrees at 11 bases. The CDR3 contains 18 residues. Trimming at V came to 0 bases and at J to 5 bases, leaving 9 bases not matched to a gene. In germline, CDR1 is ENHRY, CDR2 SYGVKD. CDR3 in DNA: TGTGCCATCAGTGAGTCGGGTCTCGGACAGGGGGCTAACAATGAGCAGTTCTTC. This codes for CAISESGLGQGANNEQFF.

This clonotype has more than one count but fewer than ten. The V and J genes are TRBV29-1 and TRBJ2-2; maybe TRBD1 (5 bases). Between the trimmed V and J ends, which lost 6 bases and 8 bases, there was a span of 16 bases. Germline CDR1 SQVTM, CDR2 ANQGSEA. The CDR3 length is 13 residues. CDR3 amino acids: CSVKTSGLGELFF. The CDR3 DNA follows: TGCAGCGTCAAAACATCAGGGTTGGGGGAGCTGTTTTTT.

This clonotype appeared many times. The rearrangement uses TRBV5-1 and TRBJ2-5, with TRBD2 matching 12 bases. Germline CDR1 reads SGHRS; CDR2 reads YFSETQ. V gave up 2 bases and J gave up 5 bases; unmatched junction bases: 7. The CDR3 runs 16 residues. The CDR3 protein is CASSFSSGRAGETQYF. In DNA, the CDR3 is TGCGCCAGCAGCTTTTCTAGCGGGAGGGCCGGGGAGACCCAGTACTTC.

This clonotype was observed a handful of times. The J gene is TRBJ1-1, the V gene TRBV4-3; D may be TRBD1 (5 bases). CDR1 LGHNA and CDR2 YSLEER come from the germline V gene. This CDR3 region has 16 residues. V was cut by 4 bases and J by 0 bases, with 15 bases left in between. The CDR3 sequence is CASSPGRMSMNTEAFF. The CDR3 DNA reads TGCGCCAGCAGCCCAGGGAGGATGTCCATGAACACTGAAGCTTTCTTT.

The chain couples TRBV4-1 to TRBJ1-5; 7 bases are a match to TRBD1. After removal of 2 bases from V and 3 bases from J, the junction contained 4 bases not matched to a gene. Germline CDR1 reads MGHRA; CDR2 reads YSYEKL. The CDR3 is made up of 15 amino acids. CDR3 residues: CASSQTTGDNQPQHF. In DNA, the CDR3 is TGCGCCAGCAGCCAAACTACAGGGGACAATCAGCCCCAGCATTTT.

The CDR3 spells CSAPALAGGRGPSYNEQFF. CDR3 nucleotide sequence: TGCAGTGCCCCAGCCCTAGCGGGAGGGAGGGGGCCCTCCTACAATGAGCAGTTCTTC. The chain uses TRBV20-1 and TRBJ2-1, with 12 bases that match TRBD2. The germline CDR1 and CDR2 sequences are DFQATT and SNEGSKA (reference sequence). The CDR3 spans 19 residues. The V and J ends lost 6 bases and 0 bases, in that order; junction bases with no gene match: 15.

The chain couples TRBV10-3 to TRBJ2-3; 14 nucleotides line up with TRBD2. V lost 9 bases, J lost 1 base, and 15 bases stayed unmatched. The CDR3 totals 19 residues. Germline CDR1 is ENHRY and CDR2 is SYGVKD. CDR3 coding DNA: TGTGCCATAGGGCTCAGGGGGACTAGCGGGAGCGTTGGCACAGATACGCAGTATTTT. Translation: CAIGLRGTSGSVGTDTQYF.

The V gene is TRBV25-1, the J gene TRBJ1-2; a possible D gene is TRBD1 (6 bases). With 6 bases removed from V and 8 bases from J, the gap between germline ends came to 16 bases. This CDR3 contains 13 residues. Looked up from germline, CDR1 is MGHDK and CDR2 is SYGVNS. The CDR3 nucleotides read TGTGCCAGCAGCCTAACTACAGGGTCCGGCTACACCTTC. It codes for CASSLTTGSGYTF.

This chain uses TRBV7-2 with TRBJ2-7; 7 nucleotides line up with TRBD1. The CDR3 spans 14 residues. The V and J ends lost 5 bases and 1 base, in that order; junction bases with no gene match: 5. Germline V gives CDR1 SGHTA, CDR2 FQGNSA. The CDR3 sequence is CASSPTQGSYEQYF. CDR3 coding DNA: TGTGCCAGCAGCCCCACACAGGGGTCCTACGAGCAGTACTTC.

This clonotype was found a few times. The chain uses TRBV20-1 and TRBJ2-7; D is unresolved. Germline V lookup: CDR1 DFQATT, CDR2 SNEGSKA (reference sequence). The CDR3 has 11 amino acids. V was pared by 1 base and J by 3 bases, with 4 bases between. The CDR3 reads CSARGVYEQYF. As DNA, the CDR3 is TGCAGTGCTAGAGGGGTCTACGAGCAGTACTTC.

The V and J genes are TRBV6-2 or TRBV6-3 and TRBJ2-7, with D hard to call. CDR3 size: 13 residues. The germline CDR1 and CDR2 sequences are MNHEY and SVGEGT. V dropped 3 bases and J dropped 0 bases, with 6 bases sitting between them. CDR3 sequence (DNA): TGTGCCAGCAGTTATTATCACTCCTACGAGCAGTACTTC. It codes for CASSYYHSYEQYF.

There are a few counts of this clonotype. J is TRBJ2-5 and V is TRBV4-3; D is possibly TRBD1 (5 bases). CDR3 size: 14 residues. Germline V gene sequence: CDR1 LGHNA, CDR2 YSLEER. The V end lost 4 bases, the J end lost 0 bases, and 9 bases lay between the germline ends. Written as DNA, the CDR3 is TGCGCCAGCAGCCTAGACAGCTACCAAGAGACCCAGTACTTC. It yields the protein CASSLDSYQETQYF.

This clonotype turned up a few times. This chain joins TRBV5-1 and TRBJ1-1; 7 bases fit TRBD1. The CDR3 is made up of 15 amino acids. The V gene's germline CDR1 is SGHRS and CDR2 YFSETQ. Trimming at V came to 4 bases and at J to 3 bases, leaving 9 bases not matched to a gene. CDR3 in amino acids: CASSHSGTVDTEAFF. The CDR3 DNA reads TGCGCCAGCAGCCATTCCGGGACAGTCGACACTGAAGCTTTCTTT.